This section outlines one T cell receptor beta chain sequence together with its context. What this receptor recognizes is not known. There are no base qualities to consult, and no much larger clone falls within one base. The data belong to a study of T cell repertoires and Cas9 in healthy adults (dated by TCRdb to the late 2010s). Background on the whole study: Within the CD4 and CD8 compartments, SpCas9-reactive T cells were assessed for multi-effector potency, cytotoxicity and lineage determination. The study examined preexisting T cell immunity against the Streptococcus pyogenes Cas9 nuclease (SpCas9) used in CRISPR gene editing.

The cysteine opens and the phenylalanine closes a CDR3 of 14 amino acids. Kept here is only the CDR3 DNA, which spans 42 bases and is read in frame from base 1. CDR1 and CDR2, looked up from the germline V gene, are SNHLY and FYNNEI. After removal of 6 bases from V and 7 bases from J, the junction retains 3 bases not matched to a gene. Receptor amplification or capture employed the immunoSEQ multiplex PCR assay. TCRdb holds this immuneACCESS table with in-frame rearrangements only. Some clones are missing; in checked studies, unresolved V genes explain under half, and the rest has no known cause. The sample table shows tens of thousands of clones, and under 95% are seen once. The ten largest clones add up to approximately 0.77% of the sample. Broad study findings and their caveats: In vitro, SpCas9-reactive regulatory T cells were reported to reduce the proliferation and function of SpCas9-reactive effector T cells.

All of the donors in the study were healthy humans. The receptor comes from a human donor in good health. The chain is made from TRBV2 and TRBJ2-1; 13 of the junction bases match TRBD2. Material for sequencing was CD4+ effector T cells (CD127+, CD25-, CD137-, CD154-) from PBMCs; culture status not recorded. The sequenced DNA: TGTGCCAGCAGCAGGACTAGCGGGAGTAATGAGCAGTTCTTC. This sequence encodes CASSRTSGSNEQFF.